The clone carrying this T cell receptor (beta chain) was found many times. Uncontrolled infection, other autoimmune disease, pregnancy and lactation each barred patients from inclusion. Clinical symptoms, serum thyroxine and TRAb, thyroid ultrasound and orbital computed tomography were used for the diagnoses. The record originates from a study of T cells in Graves' hyperthyroidism and ophthalmopathy. V lost 3 bases and J 8 bases, leaving 10 bases between the germline ends. This CDR3 has 12 residues. Per germline, CDR1 SGHTA and CDR2 FQGNSA. Amplified regions were TCR beta CDR3 sequences from RNA transcripts. First-round RT-PCR with HTBI primers amplified the TCR CDR3 region. Using its own MiXCR run on the multiplex PCR reads, TCRdb lists one record per CDR3 protein. The profile covers approximately 590,000 distinct CDR3 sequences, with about 45% appearing a single time and roughly 8.2% taken by the ten largest.

The TCR comes from a woman aged 18-30 years with Graves' hyperthyroidism. This sequence joins TRBV7-2 and TRBJ1-1; D is ambiguous. The specimen was peripheral blood or thyroid tissue (not recorded which). The CDR3 nucleotides are TGTGCCAGCAGCTTTATCGATTTCGAAGCTTTCTTT. It codes for CASSFIDFEAFF.